This T cell receptor beta chain was obtained from a study of cytomegalovirus exposure and HLA in healthy donors. Study-wide results and caveats: When analyzed later, a missense DCLRE1C variant was found to be linked to TCR beta V- and J-gene trimming.

Concerning this clone itself: Its antigen is not known.

PCR involved 60 Vbeta and 13 Jbeta primers. The protocol was immunoSEQ multiplex PCR, while the TCRdb copy is restricted to in-frame clones and leaves out a portion. This sample carries under 150,000 clones, with roughly 2% going to the ten biggest clones. Germline V gene lookup returns CDR1 SGHDN and CDR2 FVKESK. Trimming took 4 bases from V and 5 from J; bases not matched to a gene: 7. The CDR3 loop spans 15 amino acids. The chain is built from TRBV14 and TRBJ1-1; the match to TRBD1 covers 10 bases. The sample consisted of PBMCs. The TCR comes from a woman in her sixties in good health and CMV-seronegative. Written as DNA, the CDR3 is TGTGCCAGCAGCCCTAGGACAGGGGGAAGAACTGAAGCTTTCTTT. It specifies CASSPRTGGRTEAFF.